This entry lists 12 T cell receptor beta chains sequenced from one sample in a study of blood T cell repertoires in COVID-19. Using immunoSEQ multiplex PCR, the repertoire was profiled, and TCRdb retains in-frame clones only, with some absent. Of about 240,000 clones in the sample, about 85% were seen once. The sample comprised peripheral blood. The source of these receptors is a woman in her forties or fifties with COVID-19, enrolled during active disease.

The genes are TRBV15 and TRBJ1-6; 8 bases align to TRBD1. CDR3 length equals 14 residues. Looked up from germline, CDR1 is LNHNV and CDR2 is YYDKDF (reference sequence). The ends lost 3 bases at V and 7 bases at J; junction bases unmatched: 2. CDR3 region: CATSRDRENSPLHF. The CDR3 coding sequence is TGTGCCACCAGCAGGGACAGGGAAAATTCACCCCTCCACTTT.

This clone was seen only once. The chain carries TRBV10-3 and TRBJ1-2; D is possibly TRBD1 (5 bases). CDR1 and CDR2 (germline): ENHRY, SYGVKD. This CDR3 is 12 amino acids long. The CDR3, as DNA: TGTGCGTCTCAGGGCGGCGCCTATGGCTACACCTTC. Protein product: CASQGGAYGYTF.

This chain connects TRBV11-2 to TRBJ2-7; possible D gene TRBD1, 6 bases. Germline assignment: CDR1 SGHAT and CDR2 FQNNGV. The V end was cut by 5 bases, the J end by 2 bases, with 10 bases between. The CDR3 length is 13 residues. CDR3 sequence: CASSQDRPYEQYV. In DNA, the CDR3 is TGTGCCAGCAGCCAGGACAGACCCTACGAGCAGTACGTC.

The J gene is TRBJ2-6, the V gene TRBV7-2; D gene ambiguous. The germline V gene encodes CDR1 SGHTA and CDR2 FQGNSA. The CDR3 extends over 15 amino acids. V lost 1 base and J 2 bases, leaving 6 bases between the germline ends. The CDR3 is CASSLGQAGANVLTF. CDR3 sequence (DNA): TGTGCCAGCAGCTTAGGACAAGCTGGGGCCAACGTCCTGACTTTC.

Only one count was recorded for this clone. Here the CDR3 DNA reads TGTGCCAGCAGTTTCCAAGGGAGTTTTAATGAAAAACTGTTTTTT. Encoded protein: CASSFQGSFNEKLFF. This chain links TRBV28 with TRBJ1-4; D not resolved. The CDR3 covers 15 residues. Germline loops: CDR1 MDHEN, CDR2 SYDVKM. V was shortened by 3 bases and J by 4 bases, with 12 bases between the two germline ends.

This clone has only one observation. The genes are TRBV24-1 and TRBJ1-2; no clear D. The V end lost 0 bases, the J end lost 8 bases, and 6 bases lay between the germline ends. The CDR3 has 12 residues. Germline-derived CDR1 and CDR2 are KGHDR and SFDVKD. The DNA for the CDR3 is TGTGCCACCAGTGATTTGCTGGAGGGCTACACCTTC. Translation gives CATSDLLEGYTF.

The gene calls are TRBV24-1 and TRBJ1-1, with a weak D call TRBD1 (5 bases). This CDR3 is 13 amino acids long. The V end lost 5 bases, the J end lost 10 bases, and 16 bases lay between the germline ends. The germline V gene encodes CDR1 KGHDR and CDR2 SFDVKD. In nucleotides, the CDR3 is TGTGCCACCAGTGCCTTGTCCAGGGAGGGAGCTTTCTTT. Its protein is CATSALSREGAFF.

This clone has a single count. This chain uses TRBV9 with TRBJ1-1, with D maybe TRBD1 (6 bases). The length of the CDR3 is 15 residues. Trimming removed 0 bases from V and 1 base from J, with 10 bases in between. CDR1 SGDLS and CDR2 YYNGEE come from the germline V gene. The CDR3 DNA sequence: TGTGCCAGCAGCGTAGTACAACAGGGGAACACTGAAGCTTTCTTT. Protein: CASSVVQQGNTEAFF.

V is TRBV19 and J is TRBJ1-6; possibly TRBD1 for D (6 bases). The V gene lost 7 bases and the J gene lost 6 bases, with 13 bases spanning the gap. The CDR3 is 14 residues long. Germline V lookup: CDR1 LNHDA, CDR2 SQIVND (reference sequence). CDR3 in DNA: TGTGCCAGTAATTACAGGGTTGGTAATTCACCCCTCCACTTT. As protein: CASNYRVGNSPLHF.

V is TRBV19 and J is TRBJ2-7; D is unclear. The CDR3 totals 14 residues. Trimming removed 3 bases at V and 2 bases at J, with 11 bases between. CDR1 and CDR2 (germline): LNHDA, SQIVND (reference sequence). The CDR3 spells CASSMATFTYEQYF. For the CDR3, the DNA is TGTGCCAGTAGTATGGCAACCTTTACCTACGAGCAGTACTTC.

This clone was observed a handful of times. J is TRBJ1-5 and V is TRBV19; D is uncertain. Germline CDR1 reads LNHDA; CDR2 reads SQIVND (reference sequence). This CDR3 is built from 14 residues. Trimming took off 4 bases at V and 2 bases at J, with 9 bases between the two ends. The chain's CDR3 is CASSNTRGNQPQHF. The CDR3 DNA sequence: TGTGCCAGTAGTAATACGCGGGGCAATCAGCCCCAGCATTTT.

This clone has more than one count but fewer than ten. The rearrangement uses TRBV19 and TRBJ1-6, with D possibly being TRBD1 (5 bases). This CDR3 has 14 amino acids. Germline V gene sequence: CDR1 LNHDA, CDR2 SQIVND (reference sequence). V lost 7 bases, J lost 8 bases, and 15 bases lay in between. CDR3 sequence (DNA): TGTGCCAGTACCTTACGGGGGGAATATTCACCCCTCCACTTT. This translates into CASTLRGEYSPLHF.